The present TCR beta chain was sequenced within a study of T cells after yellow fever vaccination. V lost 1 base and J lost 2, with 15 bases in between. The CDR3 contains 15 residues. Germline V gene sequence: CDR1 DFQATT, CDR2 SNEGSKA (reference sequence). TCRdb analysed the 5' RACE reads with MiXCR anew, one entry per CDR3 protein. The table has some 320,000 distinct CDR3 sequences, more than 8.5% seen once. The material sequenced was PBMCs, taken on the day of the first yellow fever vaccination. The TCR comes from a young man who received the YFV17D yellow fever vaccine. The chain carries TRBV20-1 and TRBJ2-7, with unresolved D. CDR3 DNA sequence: TGCAGTGCTAGAGCTACCGGAATTACGGCCTACGAGCAGTACTTC. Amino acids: CSARATGITAYEQYF.